Below, one TCR beta chain is given with its context. The data derive from a study of blood T cell repertoires in COVID-19. Study information: Samples representing acute and convalescent COVID-19 were sourced from the United States, Italy and Spain. PBMCs, B-cell-depleted T cells, or T cells provided the cDNA or gDNA that made up the material.

Per the study methods: From reference gene primer amplification, estimates of nucleated cell counts were derived. The data were produced by immunoSEQ multiplex PCR, yet TCRdb's version contains in-frame clones alone and is incomplete. For V, J and clone size, that table is used; D and trimming come from the DNA. The top ten hold 1.4% of the sample, which has 390,000 or so clones, 86% seen once. The CDR3 has 15 residues. The germline V gene encodes CDR1 SGHVS and CDR2 FQNEAQ. Trimming removed 2 bases at V and 2 bases at J, with 10 bases between. Sequenced input: peripheral blood. This TCR was sampled from a woman younger than 45 with active or convalescent COVID-19. The chain couples TRBV7-8 to TRBJ1-3, with D unclear. The CDR3 sequence is CASSLFGSAGNTIYF. In DNA form, the CDR3 reads TGTGCCAGCAGCTTATTTGGGAGCGCTGGAAACACCATATATTTT.